This T cell receptor beta chain was identified in a study of shared clonotypes between healthy human individuals. V was clipped by 3 bases and J by 4 bases, with 9 bases between them. CDR3 size: 13 residues. Looked up from germline, CDR1 is MNHNS and CDR2 is SASEGT. Method: immunoSEQ multiplex PCR; TCRdb's copy keeps in-frame clones and lacks some. The table lists some 1,100,000 clones, around 82% of them singletons. This chain joins TRBV6-1 and TRBJ1-2; D is unclear. The sequence was obtained from a man younger than 35 in good health. Some clones in this sample may be carry-over from other donors' samples. The sequenced sample consisted of memory CD4+ T cells from PBMCs. This sample's subset: CD45RA-negative fraction. DNA of the CDR3: TGTGCCAGCAGTGATGCAGGCTTCTATGGCTACACCTTC. This encodes CASSDAGFYGYTF.